The TCR beta chain described here comes from a study of cytomegalovirus exposure and HLA in healthy donors. Study conclusions and caveats: One variant, a missense change in DCLRE1C, was linked in a later analysis to TCR beta V- and J-gene trimming. In an earlier analysis, in around 590 donors, most V segments appeared productive either ~90% or ~30% of the time. TCR beta sequences reportedly predicted most subjects' HLA-A and HLA-B alleles accurately.

A note on this clone: Its antigen is unidentified.

Unrecorded immune exposure was likely among donors, who were nominally healthy when sampled. In the PCR, 60 Vbeta and 13 Jbeta primers were used. Assay: immunoSEQ multiplex PCR; the TCRdb copy retains only in-frame clones and omits some. The data contain 85,000 to 130,000 clones, around 82% of them seen just once; the ten biggest clones take up under 2%. The CDR3 is 16 amino acids. V lost 5 bases to trimming and J lost 0 bases; unmatched junction nucleotides: 7. Looked up from germline, CDR1 is SGHTA and CDR2 is FQGNSA. The TCR originated in a woman in her thirties or forties in good health and CMV-seronegative. Sequenced input: PBMCs. This chain connects TRBV7-2 to TRBJ2-1; 7 positions agree with TRBD2. For the CDR3, the DNA is TGTGCCAGCAGCCTACTAGCGCTCAGCTCCTACAATGAGCAGTTCTTC. Residues: CASSLLALSSYNEQFF.